This TCR beta chain was found in a study of blood T cell repertoires in COVID-19. Overall study context: Material from acute and convalescent COVID-19 was sourced from the United States, Italy and Spain. PBMCs, B-cell-depleted T cells, or T cells were the source of the cDNA or gDNA that made up the material.

Sequencing was performed with immunoSEQ multiplex PCR; in TCRdb, only in-frame clones are kept and a portion is missing. The table shows tens of thousands of clones, with 88% occurring only once. The CDR3 contains 18 residues. Trimming took 2 bases from V and 2 from J; bases not matched to a gene: 5. Germline V CDR1 and CDR2: LGHDT, YNNKEL (reference sequence). The sample comprised peripheral blood. This clonotype was obtained from a human donor in a cohort sampled during active COVID-19. This chain uses TRBV3-1 (or the pseudogene TRBV3-2) with TRBJ2-3; 15 positions match TRBD2. The CDR3 DNA sequence: TGTGCCAGCAGCCAACCGGGACTAGCGGGGGGATACACAGATACGCAGTATTTT. It yields the protein CASSQPGLAGGYTDTQYF.